The source of this T cell receptor (beta chain) is a study of T cell changes during pregnancy in multiple sclerosis. CDR1 is GTSNPN and CDR2 is SVGIG in the germline V gene (reference sequence). Losses at the gene ends were 5 bases for V and 8 bases for J; bases not matched to a gene: 9. The CDR3 is 15 amino acids. This clone has only one observation. Clones were sequenced by immunoSEQ multiplex PCR, and TCRdb holds only the in-frame ones, with some missing. The sample has 33,000 or so clones; roughly nine tenths are singletons. The chain uses TRBV30 and TRBJ1-4; 12 bases line up with TRBD1. The source was CD8+ T cells from peripheral blood mononuclear cells, collected in the third trimester of pregnancy. The clonotype comes from a female donor with multiple sclerosis, enrolled in a pregnancy study. CDR3 bases: TGTGCCTGGGACCAAACCGGGACAGGGGGCGAAAAACTGTTTTTT. Amino acids: CAWDQTGTGGEKLFF.